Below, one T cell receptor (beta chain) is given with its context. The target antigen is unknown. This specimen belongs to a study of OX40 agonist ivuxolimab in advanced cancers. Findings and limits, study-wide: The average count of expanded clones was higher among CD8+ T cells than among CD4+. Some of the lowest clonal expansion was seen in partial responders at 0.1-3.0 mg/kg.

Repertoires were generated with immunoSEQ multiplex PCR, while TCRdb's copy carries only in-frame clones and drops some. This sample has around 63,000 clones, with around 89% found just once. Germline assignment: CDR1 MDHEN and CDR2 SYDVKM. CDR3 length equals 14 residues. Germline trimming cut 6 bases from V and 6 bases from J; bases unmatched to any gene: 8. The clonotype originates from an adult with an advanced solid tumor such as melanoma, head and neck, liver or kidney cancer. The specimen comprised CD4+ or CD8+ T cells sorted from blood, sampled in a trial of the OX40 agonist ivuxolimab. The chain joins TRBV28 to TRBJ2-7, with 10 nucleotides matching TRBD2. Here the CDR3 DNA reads TGTGCCAGCAGCCTAGCGGGAGCACAACCCGAGCAGTACTTC. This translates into CASSLAGAQPEQYF. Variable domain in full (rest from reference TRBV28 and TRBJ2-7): DVKVTQSSRYLVKRTGEKVFLECVQDMDHENMFWYRQDPGLGLRLIYFSYDVKMKEKGDIPEGYSVSREKKERFSLILESASTNQTSMYLCASSLAGAQPEQYFGPGTRLTVT.